This T cell receptor (beta chain) was profiled in a study of T cells after yellow fever vaccination. This clonotype was seen ten or more times. V trimming: 4 bases; J trimming: 6 bases; junction bases outside the gene matches: 4. This CDR3 is built from 14 residues. CDR1 is MNHEY and CDR2 is SMNVEV in the germline V gene (reference sequence). TCRdb independently ran MiXCR on the 5' RACE reads; one entry per CDR3 protein. The repertoire consists of about 310,000 distinct CDR3 sequences, with around 3.6% occurring once and the leading ten covering roughly a quarter. This TCR was recovered from a man between 18 and 35 years old who received the YFV17D yellow fever vaccine. The source material was PBMCs, sampled on the day of the yellow fever booster vaccination. V and J are TRBV27 and TRBJ2-7, with 12 nucleotides matching TRBD1. The CDR3 sequence: CASSSRDRGREQYF. CDR3 DNA: TGTGCCAGCAGTTCCAGGGACAGGGGGCGCGAGCAGTACTTC.